The 13 T cell receptor beta chains in this list originate from one sample, sequenced in a study of blood T cell repertoires in COVID-19. Repertoires were generated with immunoSEQ multiplex PCR, while TCRdb's copy carries only in-frame clones and drops some. The sample lists 150,000 to 180,000 clones; approximately 78% were seen once. Source material: peripheral blood. The receptors shown here come from a man older than 75 with acute or convalescent COVID-19.

The chain has TRBV28 and TRBJ1-2, with a tentative D call TRBD1 (5 bases). The CDR3 has 13 amino acids. V was trimmed by 10 bases and J by 5 bases, leaving 17 bases between them. In germline, CDR1 is MDHEN, CDR2 SYDVKM. CDR3 nucleotide sequence: TGTGCCACCCCGGGCCCCGGGGGGTATGGCTACACCTTC. Translated: CATPGPGGYGYTF.

This clone has just one count. The gene calls are TRBV3-1 (or the pseudogene TRBV3-2) and TRBJ2-3; D ambiguous. CDR3 length equals 15 residues. Germline V lookup: CDR1 LGHDT, CDR2 YNNKEL (reference sequence). Trimming removed 1 base from V and 2 bases from J, with 10 bases in between. CDR3 residues: CASSQGDGVTDTQYF. In DNA, the CDR3 is TGTGCCAGCAGCCAAGGCGACGGAGTCACAGATACGCAGTATTTT.

This clone was counted a few times. The V call is TRBV7-9, the J call TRBJ1-6; a possible D gene is TRBD1 (6 bases). This CDR3 contains 15 residues. The ends were cut back, 6 bases at V and 7 bases at J, with 16 bases in the middle. Germline CDR1 is SEHNR and CDR2 is FQNEAQ (reference sequence). In nucleotides, the CDR3 is TGTGCCAGCAGTTCAGGGGCGATCCGCAATTCACCCCTCCACTTT. This codes for CASSSGAIRNSPLHF.

The rearrangement uses TRBV6-5 and TRBJ2-7, with 15 bases that match TRBD2. Germline CDR1 reads MNHEY; CDR2 reads SVGAGI. The CDR3 loop spans 16 amino acids. The junction had 2 bases not matched to a gene; V was cut back by 0 bases and J by 5 bases. CDR3 sequence (DNA): TGTGCCAGCAGTTACTCGGGACTAGCGGGGGGTAACGAGCAGTACTTC. Translating gives CASSYSGLAGGNEQYF.

This clone appeared a few times. The chain combines TRBV13 with TRBJ1-3, with D uncertain. The germline V gene encodes CDR1 PRHDT and CDR2 FYEKMQ (reference sequence). The CDR3 runs 14 residues. V was clipped by 0 bases and J by 6 bases, with 9 bases between them. The DNA of the CDR3 is TGTGCCAGCAGCTTAGGCGGTGAGGAAAACACCATATATTTT. It yields the protein CASSLGGEENTIYF.

The CDR3 DNA reads TGTGCCAGCGCCCTCGTAGGCAGGAAGATTGGGTATAGCAATCAGCCCCAGCATTTT. Translation: CASALVGRKIGYSNQPQHF. This sequence joins TRBV11-2 and TRBJ1-5; no firm D call. Trimming took off 8 bases at V and 0 bases at J, with 26 bases between the two ends. This CDR3 spans 19 amino acids. Germline CDR1 SGHAT, CDR2 FQNNGV. Full variable domain (missing parts from reference TRBV11-2 and TRBJ1-5): EAGVAQSPRYKIIEKRQSVAFWCNPISGHATLYWYQQILGQGPKLLIQFQNNGVVDDSQLPKDRFSAERLKGVDSTLKIQPAKLEDSAVYLCASALVGRKIGYSNQPQHFGDGTRLSIL.

The J gene is TRBJ2-1, the V gene TRBV12-1; TRBD1 is taken as the D call from the table, unchecked against the DNA. TRBV12-1 is classified as a pseudogene. This CDR3 spans 14 amino acids. CDR3 DNA sequence: TGTGCCAGCAGCTTTGGGGGCAAGGGTAATGAGCAGTTCTTC. This translates into CASSFGGKGNEQFF.

This chain uses TRBV3-1 (or the pseudogene TRBV3-2) with TRBJ2-5; possible D gene TRBD1, 5 bases. Per germline, CDR1 LGHDT and CDR2 YNNKEL (reference sequence). Trimming took off 0 bases at V and 4 bases at J, with 12 bases between the two ends. The CDR3 runs to 15 residues. CDR3 coding DNA: TGTGCCAGCAGCCAAGACAGGGTGGGTCGAGAGACCCAGTACTTC. Protein sequence: CASSQDRVGRETQYF.

The chain couples TRBV4-1 to TRBJ1-2; the D gene is possibly TRBD1 (5 bases). Germline CDR1 is MGHRA and CDR2 is YSYEKL. V was pared by 0 bases and J by 7 bases, with 9 bases between. This CDR3 region has 13 residues. CDR3 amino acids: CASSQDRGFGYTF. CDR3 in DNA: TGCGCCAGCAGCCAAGATCGGGGGTTTGGCTACACCTTC.

The V call is TRBV2, the J call TRBJ1-2; D remains unclear. Trimming pared 6 bases from V and 1 base from J, leaving 9 bases between. Germline CDR1 reads SNHLY; CDR2 reads FYNNEI. This CDR3 is built from 13 residues. The CDR3 spells CASRGELNYGYTF. The CDR3 DNA reads as TGTGCCAGCAGAGGAGAACTTAACTATGGCTACACCTTC.

This clone has more than one count but fewer than ten. The chain uses TRBV12-3 or TRBV12-4 and TRBJ1-4; tentative D call: TRBD1 (6 bases). This CDR3 region has 12 residues. With 1 base removed from V and 10 bases from J, the gap between germline ends came to 7 bases. CDR3 sequence (DNA): TGTGCCAGCAGTTTAGGAGGGGGAAAACTGTTTTTT. This encodes CASSLGGGKLFF.

This clone was observed a handful of times. The chain recombines TRBV7-9 with TRBJ1-6; unclear D gene. The CDR3 contains 15 residues. Germline V gene sequence: CDR1 SEHNR, CDR2 FQNEAQ (reference sequence). Trimming took off 5 bases at V and 13 bases at J, with 21 bases between the two ends. The CDR3 spells CASSPSGTVVAPLHF. For the CDR3, the DNA is TGTGCCAGCAGCCCATCCGGTACAGTGGTTGCTCCCCTCCACTTT.

This clone was recorded a few times. The chain has TRBV6-5 and TRBJ1-2; D possibly corresponds to TRBD1 (6 bases). Trimming left V 6 bases short and J 4 bases short, with 9 bases between. The V gene's germline CDR1 is MNHEY and CDR2 SVGAGI. The CDR3 consists of 12 residues. The CDR3 sequence: CASSRGFYGYTF. DNA of the CDR3: TGTGCCAGCAGCAGGGGATTCTATGGCTACACCTTC.